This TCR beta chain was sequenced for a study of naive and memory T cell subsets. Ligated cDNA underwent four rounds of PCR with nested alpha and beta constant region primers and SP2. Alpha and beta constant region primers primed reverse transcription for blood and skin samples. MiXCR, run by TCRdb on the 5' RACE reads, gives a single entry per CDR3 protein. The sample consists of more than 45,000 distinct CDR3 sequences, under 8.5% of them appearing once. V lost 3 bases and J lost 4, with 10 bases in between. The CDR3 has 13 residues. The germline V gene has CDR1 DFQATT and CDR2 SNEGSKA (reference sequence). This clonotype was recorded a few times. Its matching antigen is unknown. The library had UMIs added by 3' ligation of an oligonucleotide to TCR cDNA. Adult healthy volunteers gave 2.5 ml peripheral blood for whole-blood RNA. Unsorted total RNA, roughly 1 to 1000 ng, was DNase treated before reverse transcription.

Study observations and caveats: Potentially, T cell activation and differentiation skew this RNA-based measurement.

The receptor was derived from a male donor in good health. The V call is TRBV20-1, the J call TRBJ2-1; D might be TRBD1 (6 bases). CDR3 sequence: CSASTGRYNEQFF. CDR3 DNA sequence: TGCAGTGCTAGCACAGGGCGGTACAATGAGCAGTTCTTC.